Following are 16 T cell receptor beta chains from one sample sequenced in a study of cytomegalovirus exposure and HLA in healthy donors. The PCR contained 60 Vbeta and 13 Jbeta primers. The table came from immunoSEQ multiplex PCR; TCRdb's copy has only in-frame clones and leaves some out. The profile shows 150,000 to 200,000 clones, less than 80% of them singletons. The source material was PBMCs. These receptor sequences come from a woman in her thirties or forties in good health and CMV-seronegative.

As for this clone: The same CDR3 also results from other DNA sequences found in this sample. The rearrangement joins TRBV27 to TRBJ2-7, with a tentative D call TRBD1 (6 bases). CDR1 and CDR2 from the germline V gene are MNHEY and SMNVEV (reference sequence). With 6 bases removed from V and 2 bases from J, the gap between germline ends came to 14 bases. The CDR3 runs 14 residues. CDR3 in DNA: TGTGCCAGCAGCCCCTTGGGGGCGCCCTACGAGCAGTACTTC. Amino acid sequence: CASSPLGAPYEQYF.

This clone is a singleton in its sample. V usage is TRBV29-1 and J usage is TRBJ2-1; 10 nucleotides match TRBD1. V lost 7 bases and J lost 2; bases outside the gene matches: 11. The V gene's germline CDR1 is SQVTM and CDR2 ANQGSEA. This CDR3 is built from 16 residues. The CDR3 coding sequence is TGCAGCGCCACCCGACCGGGACAGGGGACCTACAATGAGCAGTTCTTC. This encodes CSATRPGQGTYNEQFF.

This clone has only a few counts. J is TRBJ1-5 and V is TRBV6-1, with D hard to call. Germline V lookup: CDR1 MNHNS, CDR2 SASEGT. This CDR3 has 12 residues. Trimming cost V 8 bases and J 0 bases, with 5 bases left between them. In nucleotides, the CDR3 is TGTGCCAGCGACTTTAGCAATCAGCCCCAGCATTTT. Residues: CASDFSNQPQHF.

As DNA, the CDR3 is TGTGCCAGCAGCTTAAGGACAGTGGCCAAGGCAGATACGCAGTATTTT. Translation: CASSLRTVAKADTQYF. This chain joins TRBV11-3 and TRBJ2-3; D is perhaps TRBD1 (6 bases). Between the trimmed V and J ends, which lost 2 bases and 4 bases, there was a span of 16 bases. The CDR3 loop spans 16 amino acids. CDR1 and CDR2 from the germline V gene are SGHNT and YENEEA.

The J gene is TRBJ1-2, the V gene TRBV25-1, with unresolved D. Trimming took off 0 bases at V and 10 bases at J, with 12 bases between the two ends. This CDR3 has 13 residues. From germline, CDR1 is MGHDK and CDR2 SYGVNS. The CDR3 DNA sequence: TGTGCCAGCAGTGAATATGGTGGCGGCACCTACACCTTC. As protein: CASSEYGGGTYTF.

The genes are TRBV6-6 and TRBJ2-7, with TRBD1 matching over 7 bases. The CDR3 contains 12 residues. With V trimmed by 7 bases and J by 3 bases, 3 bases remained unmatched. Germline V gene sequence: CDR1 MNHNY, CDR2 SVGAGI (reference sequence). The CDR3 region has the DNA TGTGCCAGCAAGACAGGGAACTACGAGCAGTACTTC. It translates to CASKTGNYEQYF.

The CDR3 sequence: CASSPARDRGFDTQYF. CDR3 DNA: TGTGCCAGCAGCCCCGCCCGGGACAGGGGATTTGATACGCAGTATTTT. The rearrangement uses TRBV5-4 and TRBJ2-3; 10 bases fit TRBD1. Per the germline V gene, CDR1 is SGHNT and CDR2 is YYREEE (reference sequence). The V segment lost 4 bases and the J segment 6 bases; nucleotides outside the gene matches: 11. The CDR3 is 16 amino acids.

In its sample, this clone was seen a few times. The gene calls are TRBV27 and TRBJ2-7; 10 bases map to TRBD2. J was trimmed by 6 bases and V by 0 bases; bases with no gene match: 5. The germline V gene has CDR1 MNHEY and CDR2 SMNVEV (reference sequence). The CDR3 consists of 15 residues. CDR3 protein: CASSLSPSGSSEQYF. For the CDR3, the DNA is TGTGCCAGCAGTTTATCCCCTAGCGGGAGTAGCGAGCAGTACTTC.

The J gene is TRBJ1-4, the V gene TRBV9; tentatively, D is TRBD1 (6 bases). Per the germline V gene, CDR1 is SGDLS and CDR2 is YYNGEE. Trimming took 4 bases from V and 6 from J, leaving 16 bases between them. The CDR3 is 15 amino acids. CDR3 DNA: TGTGCCAGCAGCCCCTCCGGGACATCTTATGAAAAACTGTTTTTT. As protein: CASSPSGTSYEKLFF. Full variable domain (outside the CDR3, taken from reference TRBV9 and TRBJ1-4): DSGVTQTPKHLITATGQRVTLRCSPRSGDLSVYWYQQSLDQGLQFLIQYYNGEERAKGNILERFSAQQFPDLHSELNLSSLELGDSALYFCASSPSGTSYEKLFFGSGTQLSVL.

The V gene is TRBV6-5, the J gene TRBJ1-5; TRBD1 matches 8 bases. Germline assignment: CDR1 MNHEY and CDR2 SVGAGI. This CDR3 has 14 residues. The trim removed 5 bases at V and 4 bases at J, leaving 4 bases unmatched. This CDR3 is CASSPNRGNQPQHF. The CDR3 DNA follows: TGTGCCAGCAGTCCAAACAGGGGGAATCAGCCCCAGCATTTT.

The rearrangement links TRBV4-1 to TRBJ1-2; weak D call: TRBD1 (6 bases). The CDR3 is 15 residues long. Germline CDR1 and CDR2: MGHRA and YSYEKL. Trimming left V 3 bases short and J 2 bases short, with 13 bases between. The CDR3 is CASSHPPTGNYGYTF. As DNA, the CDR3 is TGCGCCAGCAGCCATCCACCCACAGGGAACTATGGCTACACCTTC.

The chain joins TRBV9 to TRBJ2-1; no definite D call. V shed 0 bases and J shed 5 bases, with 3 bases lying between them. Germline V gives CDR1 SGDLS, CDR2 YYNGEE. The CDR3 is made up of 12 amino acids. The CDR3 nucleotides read TGTGCCAGCAGCGTAGAGCACAATGAGCAGTTCTTC. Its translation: CASSVEHNEQFF.

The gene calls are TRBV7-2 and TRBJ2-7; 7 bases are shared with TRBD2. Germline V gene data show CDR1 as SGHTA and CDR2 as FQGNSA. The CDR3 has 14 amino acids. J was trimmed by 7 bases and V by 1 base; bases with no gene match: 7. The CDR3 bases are TGTGCCAGCAGCTTAGGGGGGGGTACAGAAGAGCAGTACTTC. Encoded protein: CASSLGGGTEEQYF.

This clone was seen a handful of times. CDR3 nucleotides: TGTGCCAGCAGGTCCACAGTTTACACTGAAGCTTTCTTT. Its translation: CASRSTVYTEAFF. This chain links TRBV6-5 with TRBJ1-1; D gene uncertain. This CDR3 contains 13 residues. V lost 6 bases and J lost 3, with 11 bases in between. Germline assignment: CDR1 MNHEY and CDR2 SVGAGI.

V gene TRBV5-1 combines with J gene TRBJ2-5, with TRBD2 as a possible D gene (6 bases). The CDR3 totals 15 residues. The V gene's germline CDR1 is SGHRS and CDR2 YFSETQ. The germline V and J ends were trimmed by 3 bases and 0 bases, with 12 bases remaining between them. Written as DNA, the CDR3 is TGCGCCAGCAGCTCCGGGACTGAGTACCAAGAGACCCAGTACTTC. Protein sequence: CASSSGTEYQETQYF.

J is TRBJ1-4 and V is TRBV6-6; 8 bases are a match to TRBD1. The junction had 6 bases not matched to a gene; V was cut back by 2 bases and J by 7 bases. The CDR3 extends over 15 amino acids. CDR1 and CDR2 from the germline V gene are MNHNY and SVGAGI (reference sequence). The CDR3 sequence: CASSYPSRGREKLFF. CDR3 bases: TGTGCCAGCAGTTACCCCAGCAGGGGGCGTGAAAAACTGTTTTTT.